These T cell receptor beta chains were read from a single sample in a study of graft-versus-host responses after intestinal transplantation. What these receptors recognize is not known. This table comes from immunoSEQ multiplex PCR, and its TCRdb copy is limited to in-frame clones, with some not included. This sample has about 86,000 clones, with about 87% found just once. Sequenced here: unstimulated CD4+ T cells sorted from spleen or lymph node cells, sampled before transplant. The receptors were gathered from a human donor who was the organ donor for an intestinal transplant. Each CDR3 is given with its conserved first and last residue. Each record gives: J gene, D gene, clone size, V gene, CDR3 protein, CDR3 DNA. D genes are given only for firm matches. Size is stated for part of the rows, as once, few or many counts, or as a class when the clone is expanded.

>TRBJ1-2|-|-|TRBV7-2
CASSLVVGNYGYTF
TGTGCCAGCAGCTTAGTCGTCGGGAACTATGGCTACACCTTC
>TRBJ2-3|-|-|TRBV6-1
CASSEGAGPGTDTQYF
TGTGCCAGCAGTGAAGGTGCGGGACCGGGGACAGATACGCAGTATTTT
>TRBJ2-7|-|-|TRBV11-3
CASSLDRTVNYEQYF
TGTGCCAGCAGCTTAGATAGGACAGTAAACTACGAGCAGTACTTC
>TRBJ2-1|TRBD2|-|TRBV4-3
CASSHSGRAYEQFF
TGCGCCAGCAGCCATAGCGGGAGGGCCTATGAGCAGTTCTTC
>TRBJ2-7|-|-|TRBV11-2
CASSLGYGQYF
TGTGCCAGCAGCTTAGGCTACGGGCAGTACTTC
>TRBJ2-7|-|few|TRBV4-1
CASSQPLTASSYEQYF
TGCGCCAGCAGCCAACCACTGACAGCCAGCTCCTACGAGCAGTACTTC
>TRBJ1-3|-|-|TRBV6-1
CASSEAELSGNTIYF
TGTGCCAGCAGTGAAGCAGAACTGAGTGGAAACACCATATATTTT
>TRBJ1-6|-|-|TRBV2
CASSETEYNSPLHF
TGTGCCAGCAGCGAGACAGAGTATAATTCACCCCTCCACTTT
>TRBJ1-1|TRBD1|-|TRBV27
CATKRTGMNTEAFF
TGTGCCACCAAACGGACAGGGATGAACACTGAAGCTTTCTTT
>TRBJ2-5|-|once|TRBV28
CASRGTGGQANF
TGTGCCAGCAGAGGTACGGGGGGCCAGGCTAACTTC
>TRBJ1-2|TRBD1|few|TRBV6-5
CASSPDRGYGYTF
TGTGCCAGCAGCCCCGACAGGGGGTATGGCTACACCTTC
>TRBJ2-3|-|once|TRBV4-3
CASSQDPEGRAADTQYF
TGCGCCAGCAGCCAAGATCCCGAGGGAAGAGCGGCAGATACGCAGTATTTT
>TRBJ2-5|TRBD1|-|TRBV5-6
CATSNGQGKTQYF
TGTGCCACCTCGAACGGACAGGGAAAGACCCAGTACTTC
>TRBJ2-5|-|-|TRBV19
CASSIQGETQYF
TGTGCCAGTAGTATTCAGGGAGAGACCCAGTACTTC